This T cell receptor (beta chain) was recovered during a study of cytomegalovirus exposure and HLA in healthy donors. CDR3 length: 15 amino acids. The ends lost 6 bases at V and 10 bases at J; junction bases unmatched: 16. CDR1 SQVTM and CDR2 ANQGSEA come from the germline V gene. Using immunoSEQ multiplex PCR, the repertoire was profiled, and TCRdb retains in-frame clones only, with some absent. Here the sample spans 200,000 or so clones, over 80% being singletons. The sequenced material came from PBMCs. The gene calls are TRBV29-1 and TRBJ1-4; the match to TRBD1 covers 8 bases. The receptor's source is a woman aged 18-35 years in good health and CMV-seronegative. The CDR3 region is CSVAEPDRGKGKLFF. The CDR3 DNA sequence: TGCAGCGTGGCGGAACCTGACAGGGGCAAGGGAAAACTGTTTTTT.